Below, 8 T cell receptor beta chains from the same sample are listed, as sequenced in a study of blood T cell repertoires in COVID-19. Profiled with immunoSEQ multiplex PCR; TCRdb holds only in-frame clones, not every one. Of about 36,000 clones in the sample, nearly 90% are singletons; the top ten hold about 25%. Specimen: peripheral blood. These receptors came from a man between 60 and 75 years old with active or convalescent COVID-19.

The sample holds one count of this clone. J is TRBJ2-6 and V is TRBV3-1 (or the pseudogene TRBV3-2); no firm D call. The CDR3 spans 17 residues. The V and J ends lost 6 bases and 0 bases respectively, with 15 bases between them. From germline, CDR1 is LGHDT and CDR2 YNNKEL (reference sequence). The CDR3 DNA reads as TGTGCCAGCAGGCAAAGCACCCTCGGCTCTGGGGCCAACGTCCTGACTTTC. It specifies CASRQSTLGSGANVLTF.

The CDR3 loop is CASSLRRGLNEQYF. The CDR3 bases are TGTGCCAGCAGTTTACGGAGGGGGCTAAACGAGCAGTACTTC. The chain is built from TRBV27 and TRBJ2-7; the D gene is possibly TRBD1 (7 bases). CDR1 is MNHEY and CDR2 is SMNVEV in the germline V gene (reference sequence). CDR3 length: 14 residues. V gave up 2 bases and J gave up 5 bases, with 13 bases separating them.

This sequence joins TRBV5-5 and TRBJ2-3; 7 nucleotides line up with TRBD2. J gave up 0 bases and V 5 bases, and 9 bases lay outside the gene matches. The CDR3 consists of 16 residues. Per the germline V gene, CDR1 is SGHKS and CDR2 is YYEKEE (reference sequence). Here the CDR3 reads CASRRHDGGSTDTQYF. CDR3 DNA sequence: TGTGCCAGCAGGCGCCATGACGGGGGGAGCACAGATACGCAGTATTTT.

The rearrangement uses TRBV7-9 and TRBJ1-1; TRBD1 matches 7 bases. Per germline, CDR1 SEHNR and CDR2 FQNEAQ (reference sequence). The V gene end was trimmed by 0 bases and the J gene end by 8 bases; junction bases not matched to a gene: 3. The CDR3 extends over 13 amino acids. The DNA for the CDR3 is TGTGCCAGCAGCTTAGCAGGAGGGGGCGAAGCTTTCTTT. As protein: CASSLAGGGEAFF.

The chain carries TRBV28 and TRBJ2-1; no firm D call. Per germline, CDR1 MDHEN and CDR2 SYDVKM. V was clipped by 3 bases and J by 6 bases, with 18 bases between them. CDR3 length: 16 amino acids. The CDR3 here is CASSLGFPGSVNEQFF. In DNA, the CDR3 is TGTGCCAGCAGTTTGGGTTTCCCAGGATCGGTCAATGAGCAGTTCTTC. The whole variable domain, filled in from reference TRBV28 and TRBJ2-1, reads DVKVTQSSRYLVKRTGEKVFLECVQDMDHENMFWYRQDPGLGLRLIYFSYDVKMKEKGDIPEGYSVSREKKERFSLILESASTNQTSMYLCASSLGFPGSVNEQFFGPGTRLTVL.

The sample holds a few counts of this clone. Germline is not matched at one junction end, which may reflect a read error. This chain joins TRBV11-2 and TRBJ2-7; weak D call: TRBD2 (6 bases). This CDR3 comprises 14 residues. CDR1 and CDR2 from the germline V gene are SGHAT and FQNNGV. The CDR3 sequence: CGSASTSRSYEQYF. CDR3 DNA: TGTGGCAGCGCATCTACTAGCCGCTCCTACGAGCAGTACTTC.

The chain has TRBV13 and TRBJ2-3; TRBD2 matches 11 bases. This CDR3 spans 14 amino acids. CDR1 is PRHDT, CDR2 FYEKMQ, per germline (reference sequence). V lost 5 bases and J lost 8; bases outside the gene matches: 6. The CDR3 sequence: CASSPRGLAVTQYF. CDR3 coding DNA: TGTGCCAGCAGCCCTCGGGGACTAGCGGTTACGCAGTATTTT. The full variable domain, completed using reference TRBV13 and TRBJ2-3, is AAGVIQSPRHLIKEKRETATLKCYPIPRHDTVYWYQQGPGQDPQFLISFYEKMQSDKGSIPDRFSAQQFSDYHSELNMSSLELGDSALYFCASSPRGLAVTQYFGPGTRLTVL.

The chain combines TRBV30 with TRBJ2-5, with D perhaps matching TRBD2 (5 bases). The germline V gene has CDR1 GTSNPN and CDR2 SVGIG (reference sequence). The CDR3 length is 15 residues. The ends were cut back, 8 bases at V and 3 bases at J, with 22 bases in the middle. In nucleotides, the CDR3 is TGTGCCGCCTGGCCCCAGTGGGAGCTTAAAGAGACCCAGTACTTC. Its translation: CAAWPQWELKETQYF.